These 28 T cell receptor beta chains originate from one sample sequenced in a study of blood T cells in healthy people across ages. Through a sample-barcoded 5' primer and a J-beta primer mix, a second PCR was run for about 6 to 11 cycles. MiXCR, run by TCRdb on the 5' RACE reads, gives a single entry per CDR3 protein. The table includes 870,000 or so distinct CDR3 sequences, 25% to 35% detected once. The specimen was blood. These receptors were collected from a woman of 80 years or more in good health.

This clonotype was recorded many times. The CDR3 region has the DNA TGCAGTGCTAGAGATCTGTCAAGGCTTGATTGGACCCAGTACTTC. It translates to CSARDLSRLDWTQYF. The rearrangement links TRBV20-1 to TRBJ2-5; D is undetermined. Per germline, CDR1 DFQATT and CDR2 SNEGSKA (reference sequence). V lost 0 bases to trimming and J lost 7 bases, with 18 bases between them. CDR3 length: 15 residues.

A remark on this clonotype: A read error may be the cause here, since a much bigger clone is one base away. The rearrangement links TRBV12-3 or TRBV12-4 to TRBJ2-5, with 7 positions matching TRBD1. V shed 6 bases, J shed 11 bases, and the junction held 18 bases outside the gene matches. This CDR3 contains 15 residues. CDR3 in DNA: TGTGCCAGCAGCCGCACCGGGACAGCCTACAATGAGCAGTACTTC. Protein product: CASSRTGTAYNEQYF.

This clonotype was detected many times. The rearrangement links TRBV20-1 to TRBJ2-1, with 8 bases aligning to TRBD1. Germline V CDR1 and CDR2: DFQATT, SNEGSKA (reference sequence). The CDR3 consists of 15 residues. V lost 3 bases, J lost 1 base, and 5 bases stayed unmatched. This CDR3 is CSASPTGGSYNEQFF. For the CDR3, the DNA is TGCAGTGCTAGCCCAACAGGGGGGTCCTACAATGAGCAGTTCTTC.

This clonotype was picked up many times. The V call is TRBV7-2, the J call TRBJ2-7; D tentatively reads TRBD1 or TRBD2 (7 bases each). Trimming pared 4 bases from V and 6 bases from J, leaving 13 bases between. The CDR3 loop spans 13 amino acids. Germline values: CDR1 SGHTA, CDR2 FQGNSA. The CDR3 nucleotides read TGTGCCAGCAGCTCAGGGGGGGGGACCGAGCAGTACTTC. It is translated as CASSSGGGTEQYF. Full variable domain (missing parts from reference TRBV7-2 and TRBJ2-7): GAGVSQSPSNKVTEKGKDVELRCDPISGHTALYWYRQSLGQGLEFLIYFQGNSAPDKSGLPSDRFSAERTGGSVSTLTIQRTQQEDSAVYLCASSSGGGTEQYFGPGTRLTVT.

In the case of this clonotype: A read error may be the cause here, since a much bigger clone is one base away. This chain uses TRBV19 with TRBJ2-7, with 7 bases identical to TRBD1. CDR1 and CDR2 from the germline V gene are LNHDA and SQIVND (reference sequence). CDR3 length: 16 amino acids. The V and J ends lost 0 bases and 1 base, in that order; junction bases with no gene match: 6. The CDR3 DNA reads TGTGCCAGTAGTATAGATCCGACGACAGGGTCCTACGAGCAGTACTTC. Its translation: CASSIDPTTGSYEQYF.

With regard to this clonotype: This may stem from a read error, because a much larger clone lies one nucleotide away. This sequence joins TRBV29-1 and TRBJ2-1; D assignment may be TRBD1 or TRBD2 (6 bases each). Germline CDR1 reads SQVTM; CDR2 reads ANQGSEA. There are 15 residues in the CDR3. Here the CDR3 DNA reads TGCAGCGGGGAAAGGGGGGCAGGCTCCTGCAATGAGCAGTTCTTC. Its protein is CSGERGAGSCNEQFF.

A remark on this clonotype: Given a much more abundant clone one base away, this may be a read error. V gene TRBV20-1 combines with J gene TRBJ2-1; 7 bases match TRBD1. CDR1 is DFQATT, CDR2 SNEGSKA, per germline (reference sequence). The CDR3 is 14 amino acids. The DNA of the CDR3 is TGCGGTGCTAACGGACAGGCCCGTGGCAATGAGCAGTTCTTC. Protein product: CGANGQARGNEQFF.

Only a few counts were recorded for this clonotype. Possible read error: a much larger clone is one base away. The genes are TRBV11-2 and TRBJ2-1; D is possibly TRBD2 (5 bases). The DNA end is a closer match to TRBJ2-7, so the J assignment may be wrong. This CDR3 spans 15 amino acids. Germline V lookup: CDR1 SGHAT, CDR2 FQNNGV. CDR3 in DNA: TGTGCCAGCAGCTTGCCACCTAGCTCCTACAATGAGCAGTACTTC. This codes for CASSLPPSSYNEQYF.

This clonotype was detected a few times. This chain joins TRBV6-2 or TRBV6-3 and TRBJ1-2; 8 nucleotides align to TRBD1. CDR3 size: 16 residues. Germline CDR1 MNHEY, CDR2 SVGEGT. The J segment lost 7 bases and the V segment lost 1 base, leaving 11 bases of the junction unmatched. The chain's CDR3 is CASSYFGPGTGGGYTF. The DNA of the CDR3 is TGTGCCAGCAGTTACTTCGGTCCAGGGACAGGAGGTGGCTACACCTTC.

This clonotype was detected a few times. The CDR3 is CASSPTDRRAEAFF. In DNA form, the CDR3 reads TGCGCCAGCAGCCCAACCGACAGGAGGGCTGAAGCTTTCTTT. The chain uses TRBV5-1 and TRBJ1-1, with D tentatively TRBD1 (6 bases). Germline CDR1 SGHRS, CDR2 YFSETQ. This CDR3 has 14 residues. Trimming stripped 4 bases from V and 6 bases from J, with 16 bases between.

This clonotype appeared many times. The chain couples TRBV4-2 to TRBJ2-3, with TRBD2 identical over 10 bases. Per the germline V gene, CDR1 is LGHNA and CDR2 is YNFKEQ. Trimming removed 4 bases from V and 3 bases from J; junction bases left unmatched: 4. The CDR3 consists of 15 residues. CDR3 nucleotides: TGTGCCAGCAGCCGGGAGACTAGCGGGACAGATACGCAGTATTTT. Protein sequence: CASSRETSGTDTQYF.

At least ten counts were recorded for this clonotype. This chain uses TRBV29-1 with TRBJ1-4, with D tentatively TRBD1 (5 bases). The germline V gene has CDR1 SQVTM and CDR2 ANQGSEA. V lost 6 bases and J lost 6, with 17 bases in between. The CDR3 loop spans 14 amino acids. CDR3 nucleotide sequence: TGCAGCGTCTCAGCCCGGGGAGGGGATGAAAAACTGTTTTTT. Protein: CSVSARGGDEKLFF.

This clonotype was seen only a few times. This chain joins TRBV27 and TRBJ2-2; the match to TRBD1 covers 7 bases. Germline CDR1 reads MNHEY; CDR2 reads SMNVEV (reference sequence). Losses at the gene ends were 6 bases for V and 5 bases for J; bases not matched to a gene: 6. The CDR3 is 14 residues long. CDR3 loop: CASRKGGRTGELFF. CDR3 DNA: TGTGCCAGCAGGAAAGGGGGCAGAACCGGGGAGCTGTTTTTT.

This chain joins TRBV3-1 and TRBJ2-3; D uncertain. This CDR3 is 16 amino acids long. V was cut by 1 base and J by 3 bases, with 14 bases left in between. The V gene's germline CDR1 is LGHDT and CDR2 YNNKEL (reference sequence). CDR3 bases: TGTGCCAGCAGCCAAGGGTGGTATTCTGAAACAGATACGCAGTATTTT. It translates to CASSQGWYSETDTQYF.

Remarks on this clonotype: A much larger clone sits a single nucleotide away, making a read error possible. This rearrangement joins TRBV30 to TRBJ1-2; D may be TRBD1 (6 bases). Germline CDR1 and CDR2: GTSNPN and SVGIG (reference sequence). The CDR3 runs to 13 residues. Trimming shortened V by 7 bases and J by 4 bases, and 16 bases separated the two germline ends. The chain's CDR3 is CAFRDKGVYGYTF. DNA of the CDR3: TGTGCCTTCCGGGACAAGGGAGTCTATGGCTACACCTTC.

The chain is built from TRBV5-1 and TRBJ2-7; TRBD1 might be the D (6 bases). Trimming removed 4 bases from V and 1 base from J, with 9 bases in between. In germline, CDR1 is SGHRS, CDR2 YFSETQ. The CDR3 loop spans 13 amino acids. Written as DNA, the CDR3 is TGCGCCAGCAGCCGACAGGAGTCCTACGAGCAGTACTTC. This gives the protein CASSRQESYEQYF.

In its sample, this clonotype was seen many times. This chain uses TRBV20-1 with TRBJ1-5, with D hard to call. Deletions cut 6 bases from V and 0 bases from J, with 12 bases between. The CDR3 covers 14 residues. CDR1 and CDR2 from the germline V gene are DFQATT and SNEGSKA (reference sequence). Here the CDR3 reads CSADRLSSNQPQHF. The DNA of the CDR3 is TGCAGTGCAGACCGGCTGTCTAGCAATCAGCCCCAGCATTTT.

The chain combines TRBV18 with TRBJ2-5, with D perhaps given as TRBD1 or TRBD2 (5 bases each). The CDR3 consists of 14 residues. CDR1 is KGHSH and CDR2 is LQKENI in the germline V gene. V was clipped by 2 bases and J by 0 bases, with 7 bases between them. DNA for the CDR3: TGTGCCAGCTCACCATGGGACGACCAAGAGACCCAGTACTTC. It specifies CASSPWDDQETQYF.

In regard to this clonotype: This may come from a read error, since a much larger clone is one base off. The J gene is TRBJ2-5, the V gene TRBV20-1; TRBD2 matches at 9 bases. This CDR3 comprises 14 residues. Per germline, CDR1 DFQATT and CDR2 SNEGSKA (reference sequence). CDR3: CGARAGTSKETQYF. DNA for the CDR3: TGCGGTGCTAGAGCCGGGACTAGCAAAGAGACCCAGTACTTC.

The sample holds a few counts of this clonotype. The chain employs TRBV7-6 and TRBJ1-1; 7 positions agree with TRBD1. Germline CDR1 SGHVS, CDR2 FNYEAQ. The CDR3 is made up of 14 amino acids. V lost 5 bases, J lost 3 bases, and 6 bases stayed unmatched. The CDR3 region has the DNA TGTGCCAGCAGCCCCGGCAGGGGGGACACTGAAGCTTTCTTT. It is translated as CASSPGRGDTEAFF.

This clonotype has a handful of counts. A read error is possible here, since a much larger clone lies one base away. V is TRBV29-1 and J is TRBJ2-3, with TRBD1 as a possible D gene (5 bases). The V end was cut by 7 bases, the J end by 0 bases, with 11 bases between. Looked up from germline, CDR1 is SQVTM and CDR2 is ANQGSEA. This CDR3 is 13 amino acids long. CDR3 bases: TGCAGCGCTGACAGCCCCAGCACAGATACGCAGTATTTT. Amino acid sequence: CSADSPSTDTQYF.

In its sample, this clonotype was seen a few times. With a much larger clone just one base away, this may be a read error. V usage is TRBV7-9 and J usage is TRBJ2-1; tentative D call: TRBD1 (6 bases). The CDR3 is 15 residues long. Per germline, CDR1 SEHNR and CDR2 FQNEAQ (reference sequence). V lost 8 bases to trimming and J lost 1 base, with 15 bases between them. The CDR3 region is CASGKTGQSYNEQFF. As DNA, the CDR3 is TGTGCCAGCGGAAAGACAGGTCAATCCTACAATGAGCAGTTCTTC. Full variable domain (remainder filled in from reference TRBV7-9 and TRBJ2-1): DTGVSQNPRHKITKRGQNVTFRCDPISEHNRLYWYRQTLGQGPEFLTYFQNEAQLEKSRLLSDRFSAERPKGSFSTLEIQRTEQGDSAMYLCASGKTGQSYNEQFFGPGTRLTVL.

The chain carries TRBV6-2 or TRBV6-3 and TRBJ2-5; 7 nucleotides line up with TRBD1. Germline V CDR1 and CDR2: MNHEY, SVGEGT. Trimming at V came to 6 bases and at J to 5 bases, leaving 12 bases not matched to a gene. CDR3 size: 15 residues. Written as DNA, the CDR3 is TGTGCCAGCAGGTACCTGGGACAGCCCTATGAGACCCAGTACTTC. This sequence encodes CASRYLGQPYETQYF.

Ten or more counts support this clonotype. This rearrangement joins TRBV4-1 to TRBJ2-5; D unresolved. V lost 0 bases and J lost 1, with 6 bases in between. From germline, CDR1 is MGHRA and CDR2 YSYEKL. This CDR3 has 14 residues. CDR3 loop: CASSQESTQETQYF. Written as DNA, the CDR3 is TGCGCCAGCAGCCAAGAGTCCACCCAAGAGACCCAGTACTTC.

This clonotype was seen a few times. Germline is not matched at one junction end, which may reflect a read error. The rearrangement joins TRBV29-1 to TRBJ1-5, with D possibly matching TRBD1 (6 bases). Germline CDR1 SQVTM, CDR2 ANQGSEA. The CDR3 runs to 14 residues. In DNA, the CDR3 is TGCAGCGTGCGGGGCAGGGGTGGCAATCAGCCCCCGCATTTT. Protein product: CSVRGRGGNQPPHF.

Concerning this clonotype: A read error is possible here, since a much larger clone lies one base away. V is TRBV29-1 and J is TRBJ1-2, with a weak D call TRBD1 (5 bases). CDR1 is SQVTM, CDR2 ANQGSEA, per germline. V lost 8 bases and J lost 6, with 13 bases in between. The CDR3 consists of 11 residues. The CDR3: CSIRDADGYTF. The CDR3 DNA is TGCAGCATCCGGGACGCGGATGGCTACACCTTC. The full variable domain, completed using reference TRBV29-1 and TRBJ1-2, is SAVISQKPSRDICQRGTSLTIQCQVDSQVTMMFWYRQQPGQSLTLIATANQGSEATYESGFVIDKFPISRPNLTFSTLTVSNMSPEDSSIYLCSIRDADGYTFGSGTRLTVV.

The chain recombines TRBV3-1 with TRBJ2-5; no clear D. Per the germline V gene, CDR1 is LGHDT and CDR2 is YNNKEL (reference sequence). The V end lost 4 bases, the J end lost 1 base, and 10 bases lay between the germline ends. The CDR3 loop spans 14 amino acids. CDR3 DNA sequence: TGTGCCAGCAGCCTTGGGAACCTCCAAGAGACCCAGTACTTC. Translated, it gives CASSLGNLQETQYF.

This clonotype was counted ten times or more. V is TRBV6-6 and J is TRBJ2-1; possible D gene TRBD2, 6 bases. The CDR3 spans 14 residues. Germline assignment: CDR1 MNHNY and CDR2 SVGAGI (reference sequence). Trimming removed 6 bases at V and 1 base at J, with 10 bases between. The CDR3 here is CASSDGGSYNEQFF. CDR3 nucleotide sequence: TGTGCCAGCAGCGATGGGGGGTCCTACAATGAGCAGTTCTTC.